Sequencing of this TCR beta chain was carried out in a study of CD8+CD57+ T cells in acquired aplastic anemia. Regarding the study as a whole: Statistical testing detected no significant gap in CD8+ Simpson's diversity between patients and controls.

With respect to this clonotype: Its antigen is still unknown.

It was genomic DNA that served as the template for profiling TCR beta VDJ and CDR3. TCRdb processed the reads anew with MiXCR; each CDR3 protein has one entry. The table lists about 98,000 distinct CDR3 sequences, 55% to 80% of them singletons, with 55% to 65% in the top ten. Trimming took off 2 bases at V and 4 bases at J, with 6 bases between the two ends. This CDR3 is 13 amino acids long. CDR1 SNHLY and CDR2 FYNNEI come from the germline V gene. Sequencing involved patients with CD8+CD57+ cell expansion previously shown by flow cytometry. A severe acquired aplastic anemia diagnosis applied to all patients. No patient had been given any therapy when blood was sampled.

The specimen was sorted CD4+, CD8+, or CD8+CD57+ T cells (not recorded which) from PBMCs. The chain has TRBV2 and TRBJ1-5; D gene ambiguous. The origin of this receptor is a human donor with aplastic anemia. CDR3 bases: TGTGCCAGCAGTGAATGGCAGAATCAGCCCCAGCATTTT. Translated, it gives CASSEWQNQPQHF.